This T cell receptor (beta chain) originates from a study of T cell responses to AZD1222 COVID-19 vaccine. Broader study findings: Compared with day 0, the breadth and depth of the Spike-specific TCR repertoire rose significantly after two doses of AZD1222. Researchers took repertoire samples only after the peak T cell response had come. At baseline, just a handful of AZD1222 recipients tested seropositive. Donors were largely white British and mainly female; clonal diversity was possibly underestimated.

About this clone: The antigen is not known.

Germline V gives CDR1 SNHLY, CDR2 FYNNEI. The V segment lost 5 bases and the J segment 2 bases; nucleotides outside the gene matches: 9. This CDR3 comprises 17 residues. Here immunoSEQ multiplex PCR was the method, and the copy in TCRdb shows in-frame clones only, minus some. The sample has over 130,000 clones, around 94% seen once; the top ten hold around 1.3%. The origin of this receptor is an adult in good health. The material sequenced was peripheral blood, taken on day 0 of AZD1222 vaccination. The V call is TRBV2, the J call TRBJ2-1; 10 bases align to TRBD2. CDR3 sequence reads: CASSPSGTSVPYNEQFF. CDR3 nucleotides: TGTGCCAGCAGTCCATCTGGGACTAGCGTACCCTACAATGAGCAGTTCTTC.